Below are 5 T cell receptor beta chains sequenced from a single sample in a study of T cells in Graves' hyperthyroidism and ophthalmopathy. RNA transcripts were the template for amplifying TCR beta CDR3 regions. Using the HTBI primer set, a first-round RT-PCR was run on the TCR CDR3. TCRdb reanalysed the multiplex PCR reads using MiXCR and keeps one entry per CDR3 protein. The profile shows around 600,000 distinct CDR3 sequences, roughly 15% of them singletons. The sequencing input was blood. The source of these receptors is a woman between 45 and 65 years old with Graves' ophthalmopathy.

V and J are TRBV7-9 and TRBJ2-1; 9 nucleotides agree with TRBD2. The CDR3 has 20 amino acids. Germline loops: CDR1 SEHNR, CDR2 FQNEAQ (reference sequence). Trimming at V came to 2 bases and at J to 4 bases, leaving 18 bases not matched to a gene. The CDR3 sequence is CASSLLGSGRDRQGYNEQFF. The CDR3 DNA reads as TGTGCCAGCAGCTTATTGGGTAGCGGGAGAGACCGACAGGGTTACAATGAGCAGTTCTTC. Together with reference TRBV7-9 and TRBJ2-1, the CDR3 gives the full variable domain: DTGVSQNPRHKITKRGQNVTFRCDPISEHNRLYWYRQTLGQGPEFLTYFQNEAQLEKSRLLSDRFSAERPKGSFSTLEIQRTEQGDSAMYLCASSLLGSGRDRQGYNEQFFGPGTRLTVL.

This clonotype appeared a few times. The chain employs TRBV28 and TRBJ1-3, with D possibly TRBD1 on 6 matching bases. This CDR3 spans 17 amino acids. Germline CDR1 reads MDHEN; CDR2 reads SYDVKM. The ends were cut back, 3 bases at V and 1 base at J, with 16 bases in the middle. CDR3 DNA: TGTGCCAGCAGTTTCGGATACAGGGCACATTCTGGAAACACCATATATTTT. Translated: CASSFGYRAHSGNTIYF.

This clonotype was counted ten times or more. This chain connects TRBV20-1 to TRBJ1-2, with a tentative D call TRBD1 (5 bases). This CDR3 comprises 12 residues. V lost 3 bases to trimming and J lost 5 bases, with 10 bases between them. Germline V gives CDR1 DFQATT, CDR2 SNEGSKA (reference sequence). CDR3 coding DNA: TGCAGTGCTAGCCGGGACGGGTATGGCTACACCTTC. It codes for CSASRDGYGYTF.

This clonotype was observed many times. The chain joins TRBV20-1 to TRBJ2-5, with 7 bases that match TRBD1. Trimming took 4 bases from V and 1 from J; bases not matched to a gene: 9. The CDR3 extends over 15 amino acids. Germline lookup yields CDR1 DFQATT and CDR2 SNEGSKA (reference sequence). The CDR3 loop reads CSAKTLRQGQETQYF. Written as DNA, the CDR3 is TGCAGTGCTAAGACCTTGAGACAGGGCCAAGAGACCCAGTACTTC.

This clonotype was counted at least ten times. The chain recombines TRBV12-3 or TRBV12-4 with TRBJ2-1; no clear D. The CDR3 contains 13 residues. V was clipped by 7 bases and J by 5 bases, with 12 bases between them. In DNA, the CDR3 is TGTGCCAGCAATCGGGTTGAAGACAATGAGCAGTTCTTC. It yields the protein CASNRVEDNEQFF.